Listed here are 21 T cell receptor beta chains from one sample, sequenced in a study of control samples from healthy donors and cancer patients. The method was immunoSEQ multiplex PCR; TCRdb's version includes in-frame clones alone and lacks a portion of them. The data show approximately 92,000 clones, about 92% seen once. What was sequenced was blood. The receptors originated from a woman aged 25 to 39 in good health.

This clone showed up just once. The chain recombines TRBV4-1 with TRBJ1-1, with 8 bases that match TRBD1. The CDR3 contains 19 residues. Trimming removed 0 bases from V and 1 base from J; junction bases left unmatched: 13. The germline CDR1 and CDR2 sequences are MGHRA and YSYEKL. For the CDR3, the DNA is TGCGCCAGCAGCCAAGATCTAGACAGGGGACTAGTGGGGAACACTGAAGCTTTCTTT. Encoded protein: CASSQDLDRGLVGNTEAFF.

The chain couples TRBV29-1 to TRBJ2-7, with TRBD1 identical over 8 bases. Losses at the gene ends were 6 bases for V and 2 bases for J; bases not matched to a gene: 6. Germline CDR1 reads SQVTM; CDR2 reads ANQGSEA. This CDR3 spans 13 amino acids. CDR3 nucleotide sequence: TGCAGCGTGGAGACAGGGGCAGCCTACGAGCAGTACTTC. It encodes CSVETGAAYEQYF.

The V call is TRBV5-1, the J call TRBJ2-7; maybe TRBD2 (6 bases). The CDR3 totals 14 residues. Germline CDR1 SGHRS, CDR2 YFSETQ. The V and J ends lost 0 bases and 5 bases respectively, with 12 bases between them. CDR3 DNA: TGCGCCAGCAGCTTGGAACGGGGGAGAGACGAGCAGTACTTC. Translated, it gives CASSLERGRDEQYF.

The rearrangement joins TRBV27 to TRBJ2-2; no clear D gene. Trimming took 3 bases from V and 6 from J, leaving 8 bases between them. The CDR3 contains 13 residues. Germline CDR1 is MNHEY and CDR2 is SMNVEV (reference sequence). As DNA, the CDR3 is TGTGCCAGCAGTTTCTTTAGACCCGGGGAGCTGTTTTTT. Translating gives CASSFFRPGELFF.

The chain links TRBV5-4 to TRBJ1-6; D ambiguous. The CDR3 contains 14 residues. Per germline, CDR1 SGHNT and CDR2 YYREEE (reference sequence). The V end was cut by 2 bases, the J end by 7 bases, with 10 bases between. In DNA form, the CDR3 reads TGTGCCAGCAGCTTCAGCCAACAAAATTCACCCCTCCACTTT. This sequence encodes CASSFSQQNSPLHF.

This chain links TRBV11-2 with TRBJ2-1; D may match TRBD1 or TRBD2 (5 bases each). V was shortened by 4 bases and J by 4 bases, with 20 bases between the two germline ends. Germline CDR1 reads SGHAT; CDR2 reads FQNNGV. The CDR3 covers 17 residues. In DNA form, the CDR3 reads TGTGCCAGCAGCTCAGGGACGGCCGTTACAAAATACAATGAGCAGTTCTTC. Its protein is CASSSGTAVTKYNEQFF. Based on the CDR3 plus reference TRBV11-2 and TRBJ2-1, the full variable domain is EAGVAQSPRYKIIEKRQSVAFWCNPISGHATLYWYQQILGQGPKLLIQFQNNGVVDDSQLPKDRFSAERLKGVDSTLKIQPAKLEDSAVYLCASSSGTAVTKYNEQFFGPGTRLTVL.

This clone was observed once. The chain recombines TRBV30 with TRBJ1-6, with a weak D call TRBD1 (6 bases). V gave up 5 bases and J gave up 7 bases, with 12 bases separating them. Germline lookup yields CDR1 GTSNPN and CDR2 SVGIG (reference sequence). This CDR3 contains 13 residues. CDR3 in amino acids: CAWEGVGNSPLHF. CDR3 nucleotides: TGTGCCTGGGAGGGGGTCGGGAATTCACCCCTCCACTTT.

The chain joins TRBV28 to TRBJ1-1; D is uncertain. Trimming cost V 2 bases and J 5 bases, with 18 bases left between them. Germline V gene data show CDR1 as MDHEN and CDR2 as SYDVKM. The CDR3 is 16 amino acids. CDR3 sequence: CASSLVAGPGETEAFF. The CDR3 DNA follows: TGTGCCAGCAGTTTAGTGGCCGGGCCCGGAGAGACTGAAGCTTTCTTT.

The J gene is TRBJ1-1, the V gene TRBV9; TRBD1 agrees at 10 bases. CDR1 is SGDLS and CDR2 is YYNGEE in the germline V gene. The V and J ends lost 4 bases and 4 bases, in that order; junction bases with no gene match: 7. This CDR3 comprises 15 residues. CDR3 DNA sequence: TGTGCCAGCAGCACCCAGACAGGGGGCGGCACTGAAGCTTTCTTT. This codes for CASSTQTGGGTEAFF. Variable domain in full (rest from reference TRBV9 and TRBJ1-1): DSGVTQTPKHLITATGQRVTLRCSPRSGDLSVYWYQQSLDQGLQFLIQYYNGEERAKGNILERFSAQQFPDLHSELNLSSLELGDSALYFCASSTQTGGGTEAFFGQGTRLTVV.

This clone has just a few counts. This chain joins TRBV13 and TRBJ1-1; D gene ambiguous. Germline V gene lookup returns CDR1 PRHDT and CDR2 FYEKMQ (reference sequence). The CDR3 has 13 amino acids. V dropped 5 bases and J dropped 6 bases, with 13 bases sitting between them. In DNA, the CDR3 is TGTGCCAGCAGCCTTAATTTAGTCGCTGAAGCTTTCTTT. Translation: CASSLNLVAEAFF.

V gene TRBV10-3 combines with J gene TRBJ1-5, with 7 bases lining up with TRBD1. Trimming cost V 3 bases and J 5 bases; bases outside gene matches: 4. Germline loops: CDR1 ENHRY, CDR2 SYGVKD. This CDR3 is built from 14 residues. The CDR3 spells CAISEGQEYQPQHF. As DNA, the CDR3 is TGTGCCATCAGTGAAGGACAGGAGTATCAGCCCCAGCATTTT.

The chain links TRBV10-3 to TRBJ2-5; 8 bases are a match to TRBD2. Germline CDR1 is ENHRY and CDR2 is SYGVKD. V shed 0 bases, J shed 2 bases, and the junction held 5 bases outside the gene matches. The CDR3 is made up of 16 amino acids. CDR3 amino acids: CAISESWRGEQETQYF. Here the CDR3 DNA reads TGTGCCATCAGTGAGTCGTGGCGGGGGGAACAAGAGACCCAGTACTTC.

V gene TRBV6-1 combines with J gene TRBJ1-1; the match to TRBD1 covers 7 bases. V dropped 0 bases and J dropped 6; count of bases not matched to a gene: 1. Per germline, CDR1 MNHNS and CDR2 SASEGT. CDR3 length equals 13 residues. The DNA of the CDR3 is TGTGCCAGCAGTGAAGCGGGACAGTCTGAAGCTTTCTTT. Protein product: CASSEAGQSEAFF.

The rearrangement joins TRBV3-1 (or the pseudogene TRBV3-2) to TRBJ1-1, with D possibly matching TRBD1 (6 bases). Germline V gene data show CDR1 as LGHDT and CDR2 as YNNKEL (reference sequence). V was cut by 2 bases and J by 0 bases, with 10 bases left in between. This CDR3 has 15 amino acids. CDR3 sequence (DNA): TGTGCCAGCAGCCAAAGGACAGTGATGAACACTGAAGCTTTCTTT. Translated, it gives CASSQRTVMNTEAFF.

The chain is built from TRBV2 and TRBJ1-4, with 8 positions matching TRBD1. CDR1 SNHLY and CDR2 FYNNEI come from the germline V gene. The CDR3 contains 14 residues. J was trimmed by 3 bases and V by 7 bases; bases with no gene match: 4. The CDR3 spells CASKPGQANEKLFF. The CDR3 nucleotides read TGTGCCAGCAAACCGGGACAGGCTAATGAAAAACTGTTTTTT.

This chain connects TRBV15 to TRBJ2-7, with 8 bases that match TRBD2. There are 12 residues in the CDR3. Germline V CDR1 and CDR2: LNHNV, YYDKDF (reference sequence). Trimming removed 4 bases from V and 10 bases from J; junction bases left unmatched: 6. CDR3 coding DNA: TGTGCCACCAGCATCAACCGGGGGGGTCAGTACTTC. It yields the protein CATSINRGGQYF.

The CDR3 bases are TGCGCCAGCAGTGAGTCTGACCCTAGCCCCACAGATACGCAGTATTTT. Residues: CASSESDPSPTDTQYF. This rearrangement joins TRBV10-1 to TRBJ2-3; TRBD2 might be the D (5 bases). Trimming stripped 0 bases from V and 2 bases from J, with 12 bases between. Looked up from germline, CDR1 is WNHNN and CDR2 is SYGVQD (reference sequence). The CDR3 loop spans 16 amino acids.

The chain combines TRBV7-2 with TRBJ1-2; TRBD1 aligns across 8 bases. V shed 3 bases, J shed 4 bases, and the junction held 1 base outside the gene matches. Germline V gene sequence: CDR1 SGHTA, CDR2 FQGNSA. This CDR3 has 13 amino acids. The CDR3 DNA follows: TGTGCCAGCAGCTTTGGGACAGGCTATGGCTACACCTTC. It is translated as CASSFGTGYGYTF.

The chain's CDR3 is CAWSNPFLAMNTEAFF. CDR3 nucleotide sequence: TGTGCCTGGAGTAACCCCTTTTTAGCCATGAACACTGAAGCTTTCTTT. This chain connects TRBV30 to TRBJ1-1, with D hard to call. This CDR3 is built from 16 residues. V dropped 2 bases and J dropped 0 bases, with 16 bases sitting between them. CDR1 and CDR2 (germline): GTSNPN, SVGIG (reference sequence).

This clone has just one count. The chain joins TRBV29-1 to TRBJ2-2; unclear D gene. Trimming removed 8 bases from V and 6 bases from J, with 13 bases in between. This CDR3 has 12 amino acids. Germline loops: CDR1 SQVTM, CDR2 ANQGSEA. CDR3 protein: CSLLTPSGELFF. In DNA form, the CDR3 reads TGCAGCCTGCTTACCCCCTCCGGGGAGCTGTTTTTT.

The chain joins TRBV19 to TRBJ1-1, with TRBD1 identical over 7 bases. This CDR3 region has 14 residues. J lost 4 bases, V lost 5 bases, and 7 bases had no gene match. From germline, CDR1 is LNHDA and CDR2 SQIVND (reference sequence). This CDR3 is CASSSTTGPTEAFF. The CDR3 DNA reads TGTGCCAGTAGTTCGACGACAGGGCCCACTGAAGCTTTCTTT.